The 2 T cell receptor beta chains presented below share a single source sample, sequenced in a study of cytomegalovirus exposure and HLA in healthy donors. The PCR contained 60 Vbeta and 13 Jbeta primers. The assay was immunoSEQ multiplex PCR, and TCRdb's table has in-frame clones only and misses some. The sample lists around 170,000 clones; 75% to 85% were seen once. The sample taken for sequencing was PBMCs. The receptors were gathered from a man aged 18 to 30 in good health and CMV-seronegative.

This clone was picked up a small number of times. The germline gene is not matched at one end of the junction; a read error may be the cause. The chain is built from TRBV7-7 and TRBJ2-4; 9 bases match TRBD1. Germline V gene data show CDR1 as SSHAT and CDR2 as FNYEAQ (reference sequence). This CDR3 spans 13 amino acids. The CDR3 nucleotides read TGTGCTAGCAGCCGGGACAGGGCGGACATTCAGTACTTC. Amino acid sequence: CASSRDRADIQYF.

The rearrangement uses TRBV5-1 and TRBJ2-3, with TRBD2 as a possible D gene (5 bases). This CDR3 spans 15 amino acids. Per the germline V gene, CDR1 is SGHRS and CDR2 is YFSETQ. V lost 4 bases and J 0 bases, leaving 12 bases between the germline ends. This CDR3 is CASSVSVTSTDTQYF. As DNA, the CDR3 is TGCGCCAGCAGCGTTAGCGTGACTAGCACAGATACGCAGTATTTT.